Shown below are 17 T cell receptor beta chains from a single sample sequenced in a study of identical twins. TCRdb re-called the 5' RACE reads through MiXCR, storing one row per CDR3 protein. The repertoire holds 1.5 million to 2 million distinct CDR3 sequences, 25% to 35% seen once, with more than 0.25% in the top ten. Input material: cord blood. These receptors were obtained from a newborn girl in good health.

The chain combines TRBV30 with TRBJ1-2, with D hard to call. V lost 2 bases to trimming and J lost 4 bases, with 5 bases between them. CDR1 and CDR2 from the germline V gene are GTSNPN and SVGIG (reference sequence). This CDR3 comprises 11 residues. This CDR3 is CAWSQVYGYTF. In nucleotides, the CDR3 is TGTGCCTGGAGTCAAGTCTATGGCTACACCTTC.

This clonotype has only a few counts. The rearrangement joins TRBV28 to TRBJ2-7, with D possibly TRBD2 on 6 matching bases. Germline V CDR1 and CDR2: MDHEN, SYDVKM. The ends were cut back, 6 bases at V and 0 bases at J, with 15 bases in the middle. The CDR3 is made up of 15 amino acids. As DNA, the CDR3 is TGTGCCAGCAGATCCGGGACTCGAAGCTCCTACGAGCAGTACTTC. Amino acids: CASRSGTRSSYEQYF.

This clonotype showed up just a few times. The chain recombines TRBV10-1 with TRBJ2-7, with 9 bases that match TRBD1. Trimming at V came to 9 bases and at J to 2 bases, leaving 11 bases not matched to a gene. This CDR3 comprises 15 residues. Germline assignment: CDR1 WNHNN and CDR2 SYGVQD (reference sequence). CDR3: CARTKARQGAYEQYF. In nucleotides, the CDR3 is TGCGCCAGAACCAAGGCGAGACAGGGGGCCTACGAGCAGTACTTC.

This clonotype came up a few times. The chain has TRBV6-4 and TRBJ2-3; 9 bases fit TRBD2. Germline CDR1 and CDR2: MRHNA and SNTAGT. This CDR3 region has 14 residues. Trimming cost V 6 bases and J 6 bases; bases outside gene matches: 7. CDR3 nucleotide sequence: TGTGCCAGCAGGGAAAAGCGGGAGGTGGATACGCAGTATTTT. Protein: CASREKREVDTQYF.

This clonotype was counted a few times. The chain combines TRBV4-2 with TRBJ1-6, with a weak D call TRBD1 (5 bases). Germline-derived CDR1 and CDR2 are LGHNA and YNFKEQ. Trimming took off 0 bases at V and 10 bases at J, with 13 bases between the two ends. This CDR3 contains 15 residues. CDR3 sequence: CASSQDGGRGSPLHF. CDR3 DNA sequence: TGTGCCAGCAGCCAAGATGGGGGGAGAGGATCACCCCTCCACTTT.

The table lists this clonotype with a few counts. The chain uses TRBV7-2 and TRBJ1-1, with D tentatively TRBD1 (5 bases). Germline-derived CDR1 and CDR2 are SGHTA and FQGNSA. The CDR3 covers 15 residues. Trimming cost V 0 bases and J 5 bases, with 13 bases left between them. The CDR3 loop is CASSLAGGVMTEAFF. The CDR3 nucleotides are TGTGCCAGCAGCTTAGCGGGGGGGGTTATGACTGAAGCTTTCTTT.

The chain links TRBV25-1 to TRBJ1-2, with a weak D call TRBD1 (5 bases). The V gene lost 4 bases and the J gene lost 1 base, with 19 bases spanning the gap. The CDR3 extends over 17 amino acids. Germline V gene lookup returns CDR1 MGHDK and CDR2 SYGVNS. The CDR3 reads CASSAWIREGSNYGYTF. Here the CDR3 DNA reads TGTGCCAGCAGTGCCTGGATCCGCGAGGGGAGTAACTATGGCTACACCTTC.

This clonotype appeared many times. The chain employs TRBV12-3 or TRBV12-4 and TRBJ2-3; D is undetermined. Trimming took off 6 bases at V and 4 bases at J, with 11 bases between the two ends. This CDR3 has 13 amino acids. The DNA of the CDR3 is TGTGCCAGCAGCCCCGGACCCGCAGATACGCAGTATTTT. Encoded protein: CASSPGPADTQYF.

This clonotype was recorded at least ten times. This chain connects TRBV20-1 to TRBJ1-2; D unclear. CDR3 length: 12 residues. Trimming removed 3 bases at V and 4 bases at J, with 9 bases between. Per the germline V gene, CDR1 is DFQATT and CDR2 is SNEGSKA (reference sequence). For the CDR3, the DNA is TGCAGTGCTAGCAGCAACCGCTATGGCTACACCTTC. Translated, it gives CSASSNRYGYTF.

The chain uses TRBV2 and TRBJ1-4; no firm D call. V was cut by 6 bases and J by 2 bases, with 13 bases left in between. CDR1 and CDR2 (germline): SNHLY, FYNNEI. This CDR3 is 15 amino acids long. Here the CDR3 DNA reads TGTGCCAGCAGCAAGAACCAGGCGACTAATGAAAAACTGTTTTTT. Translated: CASSKNQATNEKLFF. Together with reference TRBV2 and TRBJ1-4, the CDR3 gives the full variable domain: EPEVTQTPSHQVTQMGQEVILRCVPISNHLYFYWYRQILGQKVEFLVSFYNNEISEKSEIFDDQFSVERPDGSNFTLKIRSTKLEDSAMYFCASSKNQATNEKLFFGSGTQLSVL.

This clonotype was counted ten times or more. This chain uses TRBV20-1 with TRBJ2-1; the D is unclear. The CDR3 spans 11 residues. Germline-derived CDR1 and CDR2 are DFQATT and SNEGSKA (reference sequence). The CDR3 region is CSARASNEQFF. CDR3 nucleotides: TGCAGCGCCCGGGCTTCCAATGAGCAGTTCTTC.

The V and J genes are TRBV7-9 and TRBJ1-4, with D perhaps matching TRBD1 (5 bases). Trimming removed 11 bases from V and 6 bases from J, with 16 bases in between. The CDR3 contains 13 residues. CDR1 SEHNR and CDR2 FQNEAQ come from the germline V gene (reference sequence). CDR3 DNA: TGTGCCTCCTCGGGCAGGGATGATGAAAAACTGTTTTTT. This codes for CASSGRDDEKLFF. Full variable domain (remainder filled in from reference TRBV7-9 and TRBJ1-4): DTGVSQNPRHKITKRGQNVTFRCDPISEHNRLYWYRQTLGQGPEFLTYFQNEAQLEKSRLLSDRFSAERPKGSFSTLEIQRTEQGDSAMYLCASSGRDDEKLFFGSGTQLSVL.

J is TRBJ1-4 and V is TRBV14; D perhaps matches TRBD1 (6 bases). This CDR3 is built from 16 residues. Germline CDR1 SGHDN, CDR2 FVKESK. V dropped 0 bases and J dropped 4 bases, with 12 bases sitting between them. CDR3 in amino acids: CASSQDSDRYNEKLFF. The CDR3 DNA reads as TGTGCCAGCAGCCAAGACTCGGACAGATATAATGAAAAACTGTTTTTT. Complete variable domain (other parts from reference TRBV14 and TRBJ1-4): EAGVTQFPSHSVIEKGQTVTLRCDPISGHDNLYWYRRVMGKEIKFLLHFVKESKQDESGMPNNRFLAERTGGTYSTLKVQPAELEDSGVYFCASSQDSDRYNEKLFFGSGTQLSVL.

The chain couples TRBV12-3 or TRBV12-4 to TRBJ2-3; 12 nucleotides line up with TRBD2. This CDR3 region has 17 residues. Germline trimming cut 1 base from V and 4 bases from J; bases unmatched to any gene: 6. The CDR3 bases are TGTGCCAGCAGTTTAGTTAGGACTAGCGGGATCTCAGATACGCAGTATTTT. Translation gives CASSLVRTSGISDTQYF.

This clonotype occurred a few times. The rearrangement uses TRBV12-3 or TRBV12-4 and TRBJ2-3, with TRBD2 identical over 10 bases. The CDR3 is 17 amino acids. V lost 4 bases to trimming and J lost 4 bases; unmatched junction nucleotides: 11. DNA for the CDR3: TGTGCCAGCAGTTGGGCTAGCGGGAGTGTATCGGCAGATACGCAGTATTTT. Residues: CASSWASGSVSADTQYF.

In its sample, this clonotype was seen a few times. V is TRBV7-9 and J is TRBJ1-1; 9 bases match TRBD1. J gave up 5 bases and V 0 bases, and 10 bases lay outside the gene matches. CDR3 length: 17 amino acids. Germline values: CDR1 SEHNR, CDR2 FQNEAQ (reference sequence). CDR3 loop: CASSLATRRDRETEAFF. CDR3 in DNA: TGTGCCAGCAGCTTAGCGACCAGACGGGACAGGGAGACTGAAGCTTTCTTT.

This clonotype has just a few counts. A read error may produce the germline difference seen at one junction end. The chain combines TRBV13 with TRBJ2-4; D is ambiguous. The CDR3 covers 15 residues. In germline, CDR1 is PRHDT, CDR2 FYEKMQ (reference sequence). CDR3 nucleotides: TGTGCCGGCAGCTTAGAGACACATTCCAAAAACATTCAGTACTTC. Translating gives CAGSLETHSKNIQYF.